Below, 27 T cell receptor beta chains from the same sample are listed, as sequenced in a study of T cells expressing NK-cell markers. TCRdb reprocessed the 5' RACE reads; each CDR3 protein has one entry and no DNA is given. This sample's table has approximately 150,000 distinct CDR3 sequences. The sequencing sample was made of blood T cells: a sorted CD56 or NKG2C T cell subset, CD4+ or CD8+ T cells, or bulk PBMC T cells (not recorded which). Receptors originate from a man younger than 35 in good health.

This chain uses TRBV6-1 with TRBJ2-5; TCRdb's assignment of TRBD2 cannot be checked, as there is no DNA. The CDR3 consists of 15 residues. Germline CDR1 and CDR2: MNHNS and SASEGT. The CDR3 sequence is CASSILAGQRETQYF.

The chain has TRBV6-1 and TRBJ2-2; TCRdb names TRBD1, which stays unverified in the absence of DNA. The germline V gene has CDR1 MNHNS and CDR2 SASEGT. The CDR3 covers 13 residues. CDR3 amino acids: CASALQEPGELFF.

The chain carries TRBV5-6 and TRBJ2-3; the D call of TRBD2 rests on TCRdb alone, since no DNA is present to check it. Germline CDR1 SGHDT, CDR2 YYEEEE. The CDR3 consists of 15 residues. CDR3 amino acids: CASSYGTAEGDTQYF. The variable domain in full, completed from reference TRBV5-6 and TRBJ2-3, reads DAGVTQSPTHLIKTRGQQVTLRCSPKSGHDTVSWYQQALGQGPQFIFQYYEEEERQRGNFPDRFSGHQFPNYSSELNVNALLLGDSALYLCASSYGTAEGDTQYFGPGTRLTVL.

V usage is TRBV6-6 and J usage is TRBJ2-5; checking the TCRdb D call of TRBD2 is not possible without DNA. Germline values: CDR1 MNHNY, CDR2 SVGAGI (reference sequence). The CDR3 runs to 16 residues. The CDR3 sequence: CASSYNSGRARGTQYF.

The chain couples TRBV7-9 to TRBJ1-3; the D gene TCRdb calls, TRBD1, cannot be checked with no DNA. Germline V gives CDR1 SEHNR, CDR2 FQNEAQ (reference sequence). This CDR3 contains 15 residues. CDR3 sequence: CASSPDSTSGNTIYF.

J is TRBJ2-5 and V is TRBV12-3 or TRBV12-4; TCRdb gives TRBD1 as the D gene, but with no DNA this cannot be confirmed. The CDR3 is 16 amino acids. Here the CDR3 reads CASSAGGQGIQETQYF.

This chain uses TRBV4-3 with TRBJ2-7. This CDR3 has 16 amino acids. Germline V CDR1 and CDR2: LGHNA, YSLEER. The CDR3 sequence is CASSQVAVGGSYEQYF.

V is TRBV20-1 and J is TRBJ2-6. Germline V lookup: CDR1 DFQATT, CDR2 SNEGSKA (reference sequence). The CDR3 is 19 residues long. Here the CDR3 reads CSATDYSGITATGANVLTF.

V is TRBV14 and J is TRBJ2-5; the TRBD2 assignment by TCRdb is unverifiable without DNA. The germline V gene has CDR1 SGHDN and CDR2 FVKESK. The CDR3 spans 18 residues. CDR3 sequence reads: CASSVLAGGALGGETQYF.

The chain uses TRBV6-1 and TRBJ2-7; absent DNA, TCRdb's TRBD1 call cannot be checked. Germline V gene lookup returns CDR1 MNHNS and CDR2 SASEGT. The CDR3 is 14 amino acids. CDR3: CASTGTGTASEQYF.

This sequence joins TRBV12-3 or TRBV12-4 and TRBJ2-3; TCRdb indicates TRBD2, and absent DNA this call remains unverified. The CDR3 is 14 residues long. Here the CDR3 reads CASSHISGADTQYF.

The gene calls are TRBV27 and TRBJ2-3; there is no DNA to check the TCRdb D call of TRBD1. Per the germline V gene, CDR1 is MNHEY and CDR2 is SMNVEV (reference sequence). This CDR3 spans 19 amino acids. The CDR3 is CASSLTTWLDGGRDTTQYF.

The rearrangement links TRBV7-9 to TRBJ2-2; TCRdb's D call, TRBD1, is unchecked because there is no DNA. The CDR3 extends over 15 amino acids. Germline CDR1 SEHNR, CDR2 FQNEAQ (reference sequence). CDR3 loop: CASSHLGQAAGELFF.

J is TRBJ2-3 and V is TRBV12-3 or TRBV12-4; TCRdb lists TRBD2, though no DNA is available to test this call. There are 14 residues in the CDR3. The CDR3 region is CASSFTRGADTQYF.

The chain uses TRBV11-2 and TRBJ2-1; TCRdb calls TRBD2, which cannot be checked without DNA. This CDR3 is built from 18 residues. The germline V gene has CDR1 SGHAT and CDR2 FQNNGV. CDR3 residues: CASSPGPGRDYDRNEQFF.

The chain couples TRBV5-6 to TRBJ2-3; no DNA is available, so the TRBD1 call from TCRdb remains unchecked. Germline V gene data show CDR1 as SGHDT and CDR2 as YYEEEE. This CDR3 spans 17 amino acids. The chain's CDR3 is CASSWNHRQENTDTQYF.

The rearrangement joins TRBV11-2 to TRBJ1-2. Germline V gene data show CDR1 as SGHAT and CDR2 as FQNNGV. This CDR3 has 14 residues. The CDR3 sequence is CASSLDLGNYGYTF.

The CDR3 spells CASSLRQDSYEQYF. This chain connects TRBV4-1 to TRBJ2-7. The CDR3 is made up of 14 amino acids. The germline V gene has CDR1 MGHRA and CDR2 YSYEKL.

The rearrangement joins TRBV29-1 to TRBJ2-1; TCRdb reports TRBD1, a call that lacks DNA to check it against. The germline gives CDR1 SQVTM, CDR2 ANQGSEA. The CDR3 is made up of 13 amino acids. CDR3 in amino acids: CSVDIQGTNEQFF.

The chain combines TRBV19 with TRBJ2-5. Germline assignment: CDR1 LNHDA and CDR2 SQIVND (reference sequence). This CDR3 is 13 amino acids long. The CDR3 here is CASSWQPEETQYF.

This chain joins TRBV4-1 and TRBJ2-3; TCRdb proposes TRBD1, but this gene call is untestable without DNA. The CDR3 is 16 amino acids. CDR1 is MGHRA, CDR2 YSYEKL, per germline. CDR3 sequence reads: CASSPLGGEITDTQYF.

The rearrangement uses TRBV29-1 and TRBJ2-1; TCRdb names TRBD2, which stays unverified in the absence of DNA. This CDR3 spans 13 amino acids. The germline V gene has CDR1 SQVTM and CDR2 ANQGSEA. The CDR3 sequence is CSVGLAGAHEQFF.

The CDR3 loop is CASSEQGETGELFF. The chain recombines TRBV25-1 with TRBJ2-2; TCRdb calls TRBD1, which cannot be checked without DNA. The CDR3 is 14 residues long. Germline CDR1 reads MGHDK; CDR2 reads SYGVNS.

The V call is TRBV12-3 or TRBV12-4, the J call TRBJ2-3. The CDR3 consists of 14 residues. This CDR3 is CASSFVGRTDTQYF.

The chain combines TRBV20-1 with TRBJ1-1. Germline V gene lookup returns CDR1 DFQATT and CDR2 SNEGSKA (reference sequence). The CDR3 sequence is 14 residues long. CDR3 region: CSARDSRGSTEAFF.

This chain links TRBV27 with TRBJ1-5. This CDR3 is 13 amino acids long. The germline CDR1 and CDR2 sequences are MNHEY and SMNVEV (reference sequence). The CDR3 loop is CASSNEPNQPQHF.

The genes are TRBV28 and TRBJ2-2; TCRdb lists TRBD1, though no DNA is available to test this call. CDR1 and CDR2 from the germline V gene are MDHEN and SYDVKM. This CDR3 region has 15 residues. CDR3: CASSLGASNTGELFF.